This T cell receptor (beta chain) was captured by sequencing in a study of T cells in women clearing cervical HPV infection. About this clone: The DNA ends 3 residues before the CDR3 does, and the rest of the CDR3 is filled in from the germline J gene.

Trimming removed 3 bases from V and 4 bases from J; junction bases left unmatched: 7. Germline CDR1 is DFQATT and CDR2 is SNEGSKA (reference sequence). CDR3 size: 14 residues. The method was immunoSEQ multiplex PCR; TCRdb's version includes in-frame clones alone and lacks a portion of them. This sample's table reports 45,000 to 55,000 clones. Sample: blood buffy coat. The chain couples TRBV20-1 to TRBJ2-5; 8 nucleotides match TRBD1. The source of this sequence is a woman between 18 and 69 years old with a cervical HPV16 infection that either progressed to CIN3+ or cleared (not recorded which). Here the CDR3 reads CSARGSGGGETQYF. The sequenced part of the CDR3 DNA is TGCAGTGCTAGGGGTTCAGGGGGCGGAGAGACC.